Listed below are T cell receptor beta chains from one sample, sequenced in a study of T cell responses to AZD1222 COVID-19 vaccine. Assay: immunoSEQ multiplex PCR; the TCRdb copy retains only in-frame clones and omits some. Altogether more than 80,000 clones are present, under 90% being singletons, with the ten largest covering about 10%. This material consisted of peripheral blood, taken on day 0 of AZD1222 vaccination. All receptors derive from an adult in good health. Both conserved end residues are part of each CDR3. A D gene is named only where the DNA matches it firmly. A row's size may be missing; if present it is once, few, many or a size class.

V gene,D gene,J gene,clone size,CDR3 DNA,CDR3 protein
TRBV3-1/TRBV3-2,.,TRBJ2-1,.,TGTGCCAGCAGCCATTTGGGAGTCTACAATGAGCAGTTCTTC,CASSHLGVYNEQFF
TRBV7-2,.,TRBJ1-5,.,TGTGCCAGCAGCCCGGGGGGGCGGATTAGCAATCAGCCCCAGCATTTT,CASSPGGRISNQPQHF
TRBV6-6,.,TRBJ2-1,.,TGTGCCAGCATAAGCCGGGACTCTGAGCAGTTCTTC,CASISRDSEQFF
TRBV5-1,.,TRBJ2-4,.,TGCGCCAGCAGCTTGGGCCAGGGCCCTCAAAACATTCAGTACTTC,CASSLGQGPQNIQYF
TRBV6-5,.,TRBJ1-2,.,TGTGCCAGCAGTTCGCGAAACGGGGTTTATGGCTACACCTTC,CASSSRNGVYGYTF
TRBV5-4,TRBD1,TRBJ1-2,.,TGTGCCAGCAGCCCGGACAGGTCAAATAACTATGGCTACACCTTC,CASSPDRSNNYGYTF
TRBV5-1,TRBD1,TRBJ1-1,.,TGCGCCAGCAGCTTGGGACAGGGGGCCACTGAAGCTTTCTTT,CASSLGQGATEAFF
TRBV10-3,TRBD1,TRBJ2-7,.,TGTGCCATCAGTAACGCTGGACAGGGGAACCACGAGCAGTACTTC,CAISNAGQGNHEQYF
TRBV5-1,.,TRBJ2-5,.,TGCGCCAGCAGCTTACTAGTGGAAGAGACCCAGTACTTC,CASSLLVEETQYF
TRBV24-1,.,TRBJ1-2,.,TGTGCCACCAGTGCAGCGAACTATGGCTACACCTTC,CATSAANYGYTF
TRBV9,.,TRBJ1-2,.,TGTGCCAGCAGCGTAGGCCAGTCCGGGACCTATGGCTACACCTTC,CASSVGQSGTYGYTF
TRBV28,TRBD2,TRBJ2-4,.,TGTGCCAGCAGTTTACTAGCGGGACAAGCCAAAAACATTCAGTACTTC,CASSLLAGQAKNIQYF
TRBV6-5,.,TRBJ2-2,.,TGTGCCAGCAGCGGACAGTCGAACACCGGGGAGCTGTTTTTT,CASSGQSNTGELFF
TRBV30,.,TRBJ1-2,.,TGTGCCTGGAGTAGTGAGAGGAGCTATGGCTACACCTTC,CAWSSERSYGYTF
TRBV2,.,TRBJ1-1,.,TGTGCCAGCAGTGGCGTCACCGAAGCTTTCTTT,CASSGVTEAFF
TRBV3-1/TRBV3-2,.,TRBJ1-1,.,TGTGCCAGCAGCCAAGATCGTTCGAGGGACACTGAAGCTTTCTTT,CASSQDRSRDTEAFF
TRBV15,.,TRBJ2-7,.,TGTGCCACCAGCAGAGGGTTGGGTCAGGCCTACGAGCAGTACTTC,CATSRGLGQAYEQYF
TRBV19,.,TRBJ1-2,.,TGTGCCAGTACCCCGATGGGGGGGGCTAACTATGGCTACACCTTC,CASTPMGGANYGYTF
TRBV18,.,TRBJ1-1,once,TGTGCCAGCACGCTCTCGGGAGGGAACACTGAAGCTTTCTTT,CASTLSGGNTEAFF
TRBV6-1,TRBD2,TRBJ2-3,once,TGTGCCAGCAGTGAGGTAGCGGGGACAGATACGCAGTATTTT,CASSEVAGTDTQYF
TRBV5-1,TRBD2,TRBJ2-7,.,TGCGCCAGCAGCTTGGCTCCGGGGGGAGAGCAGTACTTC,CASSLAPGGEQYF
TRBV6-2/TRBV6-3,.,TRBJ1-2,few,TGTGCCAGCAGTTCCACCATATTTATCGGGACGGATTATGGCTACACCTTC,CASSSTIFIGTDYGYTF
TRBV19,.,TRBJ2-2,.,TGTGCCAGTAGTATAGATCAGAGGATCGGGGAGCTGTTTTTT,CASSIDQRIGELFF
TRBV18,.,TRBJ2-5,.,TGTGCCAGCTCACGGGCGGGACAAGAGACCCAGTACTTC,CASSRAGQETQYF
TRBV4-2,TRBD1,TRBJ1-2,.,TGTGCCAGCAGCCAAGATCCTACAGGGGCCTTCTATGGCTACACCTTC,CASSQDPTGAFYGYTF
TRBV3-1/TRBV3-2,.,TRBJ1-1,.,TGTGCCAGCAGCTTCGCACAGGATGGAAACACTGAAGCTTTCTTT,CASSFAQDGNTEAFF
TRBV3-1/TRBV3-2,.,TRBJ2-6,.,TGTGCCAGCAGCCAGGGGGCGCCAAATGGGGCCAACGTCCTGACTTTC,CASSQGAPNGANVLTF
TRBV11-2,.,TRBJ2-7,.,TGTGCCAGCAGCCCCGGGACGGGGACCTACGAGCAGTACTTC,CASSPGTGTYEQYF
TRBV5-1,.,TRBJ1-5,.,TGCGCCAGCAGCTTGGACGGGGATAGCAATCAGCCCCAGCATTTT,CASSLDGDSNQPQHF
TRBV3-1/TRBV3-2,.,TRBJ1-2,.,TGTGCCAGCAGCCAAGATCCAGGGCCGAATGGCTACACCTTC,CASSQDPGPNGYTF
TRBV19,TRBD2,TRBJ2-5,.,TGTGCCAGTAACTTGGGAGGGAGAAAAGAGACCCAGTACTTC,CASNLGGRKETQYF
TRBV5-4,.,TRBJ2-6,.,TGTGCCAGCAGCTACGGGGGCAGCTCTGGGGCCAACGTCCTGACTTTC,CASSYGGSSGANVLTF
TRBV3-1/TRBV3-2,TRBD2,TRBJ2-5,.,TGTGCCAGCAGGATAGAAAGCGGGGGCAAAGAGACCCAGTACTTC,CASRIESGGKETQYF
TRBV6-5,.,TRBJ1-1,.,TGTGCCAGCCAGGGCGCGGTGGGCGAAACTGAAGCTTTCTTT,CASQGAVGETEAFF
TRBV5-1,.,TRBJ2-1,.,TGCGCCAGCAGCTGGGGACGGGGGGCGTACAATGAGCAGTTCTTC,CASSWGRGAYNEQFF
TRBV3-1/TRBV3-2,TRBD2,TRBJ2-7,.,TGTGCCAGCAGCCAAGCCGCTAGCGGATCCTACGAGCAGTACTTC,CASSQAASGSYEQYF
TRBV5-4,.,TRBJ1-3,.,TGTGCCAGCAGTAGCCAGGGGAGGTCTGGAAACACCATATATTTT,CASSSQGRSGNTIYF
TRBV6-6,.,TRBJ1-4,.,TGTGCCAGCAGTTCCTCGACAGTTAAGTCTGAAAAACTGTTTTTT,CASSSSTVKSEKLFF
TRBV7-2,.,TRBJ2-2,.,TGTGCCAGCAGCTTAGATTATTCCGGGGAGCTGTTTTTT,CASSLDYSGELFF
TRBV5-1,TRBD1,TRBJ1-1,.,TGCGCCAGCAGCTGGGACAGGGGCACTGAAGCTTTCTTT,CASSWDRGTEAFF